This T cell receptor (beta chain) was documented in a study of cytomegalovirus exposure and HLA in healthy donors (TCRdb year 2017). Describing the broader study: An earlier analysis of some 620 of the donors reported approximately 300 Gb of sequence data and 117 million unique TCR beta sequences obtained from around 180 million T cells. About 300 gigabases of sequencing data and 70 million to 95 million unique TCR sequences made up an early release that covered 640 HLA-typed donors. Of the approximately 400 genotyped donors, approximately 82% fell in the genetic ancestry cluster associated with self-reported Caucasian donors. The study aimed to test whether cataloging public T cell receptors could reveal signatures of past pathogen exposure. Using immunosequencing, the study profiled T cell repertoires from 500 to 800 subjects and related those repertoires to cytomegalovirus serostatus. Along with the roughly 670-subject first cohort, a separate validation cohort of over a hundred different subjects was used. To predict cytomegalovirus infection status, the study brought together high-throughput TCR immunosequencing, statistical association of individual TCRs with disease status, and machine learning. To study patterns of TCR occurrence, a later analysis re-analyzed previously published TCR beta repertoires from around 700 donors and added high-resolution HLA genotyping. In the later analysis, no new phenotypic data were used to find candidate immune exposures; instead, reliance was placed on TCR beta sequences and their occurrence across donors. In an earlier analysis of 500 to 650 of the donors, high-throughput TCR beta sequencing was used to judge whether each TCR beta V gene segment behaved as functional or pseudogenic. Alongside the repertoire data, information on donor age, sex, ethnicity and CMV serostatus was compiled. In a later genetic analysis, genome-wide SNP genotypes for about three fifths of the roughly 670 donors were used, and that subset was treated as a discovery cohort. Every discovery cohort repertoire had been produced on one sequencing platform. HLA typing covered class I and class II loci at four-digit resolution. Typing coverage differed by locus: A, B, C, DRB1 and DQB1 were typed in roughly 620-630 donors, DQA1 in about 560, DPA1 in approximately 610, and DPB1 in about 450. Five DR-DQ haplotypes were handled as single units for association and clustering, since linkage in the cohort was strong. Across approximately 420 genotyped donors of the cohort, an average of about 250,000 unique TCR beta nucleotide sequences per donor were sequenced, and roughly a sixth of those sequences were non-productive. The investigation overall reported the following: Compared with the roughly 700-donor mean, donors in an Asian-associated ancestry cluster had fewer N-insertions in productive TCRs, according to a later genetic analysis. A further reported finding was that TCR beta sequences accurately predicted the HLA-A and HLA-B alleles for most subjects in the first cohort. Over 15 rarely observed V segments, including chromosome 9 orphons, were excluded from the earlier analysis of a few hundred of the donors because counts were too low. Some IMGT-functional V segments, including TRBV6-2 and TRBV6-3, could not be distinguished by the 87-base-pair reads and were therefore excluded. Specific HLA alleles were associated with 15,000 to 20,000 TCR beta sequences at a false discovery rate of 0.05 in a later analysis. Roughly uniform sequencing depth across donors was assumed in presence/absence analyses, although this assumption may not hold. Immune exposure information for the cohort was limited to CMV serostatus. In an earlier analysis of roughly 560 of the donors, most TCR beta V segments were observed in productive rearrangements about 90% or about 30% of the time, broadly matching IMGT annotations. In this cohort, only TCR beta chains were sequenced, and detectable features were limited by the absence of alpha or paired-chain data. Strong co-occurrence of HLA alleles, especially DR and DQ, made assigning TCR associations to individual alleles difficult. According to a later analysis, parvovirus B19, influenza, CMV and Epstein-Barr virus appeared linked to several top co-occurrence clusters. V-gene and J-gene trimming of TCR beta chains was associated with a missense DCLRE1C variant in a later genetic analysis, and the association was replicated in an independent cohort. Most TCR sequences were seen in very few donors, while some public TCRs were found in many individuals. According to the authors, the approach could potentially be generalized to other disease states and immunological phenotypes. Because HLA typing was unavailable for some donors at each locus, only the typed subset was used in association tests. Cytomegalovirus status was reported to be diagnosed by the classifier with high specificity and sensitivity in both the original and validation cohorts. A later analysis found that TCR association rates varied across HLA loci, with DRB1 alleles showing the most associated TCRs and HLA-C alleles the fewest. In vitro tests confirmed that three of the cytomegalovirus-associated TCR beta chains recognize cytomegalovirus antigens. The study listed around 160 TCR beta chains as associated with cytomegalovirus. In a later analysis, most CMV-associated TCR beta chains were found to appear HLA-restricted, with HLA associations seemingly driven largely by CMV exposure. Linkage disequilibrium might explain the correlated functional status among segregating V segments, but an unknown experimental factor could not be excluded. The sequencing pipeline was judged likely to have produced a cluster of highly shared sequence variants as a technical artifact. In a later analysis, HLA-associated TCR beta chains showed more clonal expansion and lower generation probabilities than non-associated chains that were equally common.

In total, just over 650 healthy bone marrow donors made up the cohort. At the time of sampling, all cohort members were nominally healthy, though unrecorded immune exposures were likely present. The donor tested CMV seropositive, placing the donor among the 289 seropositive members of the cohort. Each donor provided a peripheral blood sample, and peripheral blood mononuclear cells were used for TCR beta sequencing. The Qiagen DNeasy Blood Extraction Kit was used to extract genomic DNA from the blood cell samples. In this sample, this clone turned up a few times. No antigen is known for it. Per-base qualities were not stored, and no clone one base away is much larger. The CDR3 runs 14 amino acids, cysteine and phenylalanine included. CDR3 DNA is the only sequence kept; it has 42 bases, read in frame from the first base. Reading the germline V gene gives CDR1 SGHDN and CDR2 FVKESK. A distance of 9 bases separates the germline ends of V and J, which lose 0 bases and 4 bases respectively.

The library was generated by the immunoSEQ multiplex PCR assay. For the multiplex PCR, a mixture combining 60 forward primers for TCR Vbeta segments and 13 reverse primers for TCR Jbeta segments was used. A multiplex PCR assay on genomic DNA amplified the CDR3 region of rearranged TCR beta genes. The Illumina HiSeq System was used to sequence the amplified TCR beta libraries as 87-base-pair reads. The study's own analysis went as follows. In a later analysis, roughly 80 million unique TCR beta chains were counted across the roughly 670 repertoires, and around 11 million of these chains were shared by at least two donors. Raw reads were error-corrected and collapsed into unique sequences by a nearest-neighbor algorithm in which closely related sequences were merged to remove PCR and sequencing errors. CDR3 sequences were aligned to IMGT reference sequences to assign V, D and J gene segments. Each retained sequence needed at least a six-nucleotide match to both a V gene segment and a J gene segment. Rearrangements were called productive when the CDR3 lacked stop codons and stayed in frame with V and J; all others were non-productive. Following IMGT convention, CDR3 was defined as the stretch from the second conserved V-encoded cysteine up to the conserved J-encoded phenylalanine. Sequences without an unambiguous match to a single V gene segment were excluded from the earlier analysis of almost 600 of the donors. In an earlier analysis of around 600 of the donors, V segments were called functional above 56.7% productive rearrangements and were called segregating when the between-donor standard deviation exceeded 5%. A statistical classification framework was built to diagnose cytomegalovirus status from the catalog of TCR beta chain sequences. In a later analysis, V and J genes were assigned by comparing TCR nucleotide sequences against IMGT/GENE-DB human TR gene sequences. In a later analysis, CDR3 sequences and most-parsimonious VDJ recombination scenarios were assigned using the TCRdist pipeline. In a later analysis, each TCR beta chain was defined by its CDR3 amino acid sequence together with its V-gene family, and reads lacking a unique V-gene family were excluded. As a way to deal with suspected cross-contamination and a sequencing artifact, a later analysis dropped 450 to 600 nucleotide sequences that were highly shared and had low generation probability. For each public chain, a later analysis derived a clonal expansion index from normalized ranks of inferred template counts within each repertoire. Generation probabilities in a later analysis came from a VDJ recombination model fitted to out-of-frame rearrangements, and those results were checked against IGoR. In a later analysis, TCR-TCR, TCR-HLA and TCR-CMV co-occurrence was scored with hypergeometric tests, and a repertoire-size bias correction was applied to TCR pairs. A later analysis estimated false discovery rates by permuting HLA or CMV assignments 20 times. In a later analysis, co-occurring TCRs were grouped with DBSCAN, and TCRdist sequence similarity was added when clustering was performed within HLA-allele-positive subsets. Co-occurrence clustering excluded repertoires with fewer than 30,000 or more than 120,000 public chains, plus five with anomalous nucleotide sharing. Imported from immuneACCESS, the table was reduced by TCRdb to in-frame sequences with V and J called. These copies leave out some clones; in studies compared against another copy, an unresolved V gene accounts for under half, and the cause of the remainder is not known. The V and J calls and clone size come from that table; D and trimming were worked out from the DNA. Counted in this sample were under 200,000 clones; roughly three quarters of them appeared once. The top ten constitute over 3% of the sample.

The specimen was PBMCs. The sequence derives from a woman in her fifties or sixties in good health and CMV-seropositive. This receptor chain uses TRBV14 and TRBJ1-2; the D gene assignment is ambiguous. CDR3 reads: CASSQDAAVYGYTF. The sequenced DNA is TGTGCCAGCAGCCAAGATGCGGCTGTCTATGGCTACACCTTC.